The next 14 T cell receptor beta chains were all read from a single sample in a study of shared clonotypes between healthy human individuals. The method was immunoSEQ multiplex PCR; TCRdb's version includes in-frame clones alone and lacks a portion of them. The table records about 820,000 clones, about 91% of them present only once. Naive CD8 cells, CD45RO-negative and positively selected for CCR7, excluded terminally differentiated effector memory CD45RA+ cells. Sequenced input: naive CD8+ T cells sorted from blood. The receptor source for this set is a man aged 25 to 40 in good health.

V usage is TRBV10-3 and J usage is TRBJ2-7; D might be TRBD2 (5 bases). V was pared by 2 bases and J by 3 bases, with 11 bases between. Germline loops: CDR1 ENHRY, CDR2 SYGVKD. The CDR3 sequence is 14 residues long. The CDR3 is CAISEGLLNYEQYF. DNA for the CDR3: TGTGCCATCAGTGAGGGACTCCTTAACTACGAGCAGTACTTC.

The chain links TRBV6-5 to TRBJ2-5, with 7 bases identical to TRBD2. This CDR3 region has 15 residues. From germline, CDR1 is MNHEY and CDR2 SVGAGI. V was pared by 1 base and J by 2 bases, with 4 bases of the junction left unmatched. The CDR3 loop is CASSYYGGSQETQYF. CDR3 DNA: TGTGCCAGCAGTTACTACGGCGGGAGTCAAGAGACCCAGTACTTC.

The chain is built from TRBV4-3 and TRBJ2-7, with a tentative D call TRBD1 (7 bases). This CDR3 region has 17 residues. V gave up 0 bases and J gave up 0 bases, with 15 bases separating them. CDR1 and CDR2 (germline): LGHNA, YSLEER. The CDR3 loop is CASSQDRGTASSYEQYF. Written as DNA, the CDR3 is TGCGCCAGCAGCCAAGATCGGGGGACAGCTAGCTCCTACGAGCAGTACTTC.

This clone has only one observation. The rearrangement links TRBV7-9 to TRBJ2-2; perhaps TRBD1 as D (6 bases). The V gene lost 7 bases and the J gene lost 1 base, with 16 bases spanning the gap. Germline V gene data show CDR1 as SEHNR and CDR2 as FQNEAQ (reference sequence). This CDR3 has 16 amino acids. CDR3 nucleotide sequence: TGTGCCAGCAACTCGGACAGACTCTTGAACACCGGGGAGCTGTTTTTT. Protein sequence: CASNSDRLLNTGELFF.

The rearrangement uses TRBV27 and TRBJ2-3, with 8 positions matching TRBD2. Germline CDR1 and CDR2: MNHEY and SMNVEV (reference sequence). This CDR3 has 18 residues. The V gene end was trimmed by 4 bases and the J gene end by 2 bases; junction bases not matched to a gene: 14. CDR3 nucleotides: TGTGCCAGCAGTTCCCCCTTTAAGCGGGGGTTAAACACAGATACGCAGTATTTT. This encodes CASSSPFKRGLNTDTQYF.

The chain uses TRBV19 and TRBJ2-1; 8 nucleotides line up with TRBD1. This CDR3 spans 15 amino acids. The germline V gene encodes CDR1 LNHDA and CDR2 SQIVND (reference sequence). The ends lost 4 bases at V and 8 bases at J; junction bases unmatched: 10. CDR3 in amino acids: CASSTPGTGIHEQFF. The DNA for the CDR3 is TGTGCCAGTAGTACCCCCGGGACAGGTATCCATGAGCAGTTCTTC.

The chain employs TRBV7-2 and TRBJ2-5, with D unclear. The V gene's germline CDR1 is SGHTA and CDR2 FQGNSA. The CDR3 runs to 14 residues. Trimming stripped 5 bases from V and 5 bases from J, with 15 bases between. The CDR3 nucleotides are TGTGCCAGCAGCCCACGACCGTTTAATGAGACCCAGTACTTC. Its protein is CASSPRPFNETQYF.

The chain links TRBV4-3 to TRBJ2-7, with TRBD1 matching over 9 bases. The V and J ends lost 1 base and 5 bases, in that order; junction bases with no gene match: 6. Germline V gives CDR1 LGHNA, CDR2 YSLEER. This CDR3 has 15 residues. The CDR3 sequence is CASSQGTGDSHEQYF. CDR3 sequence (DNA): TGCGCCAGCAGCCAAGGGACAGGGGATTCTCACGAGCAGTACTTC.

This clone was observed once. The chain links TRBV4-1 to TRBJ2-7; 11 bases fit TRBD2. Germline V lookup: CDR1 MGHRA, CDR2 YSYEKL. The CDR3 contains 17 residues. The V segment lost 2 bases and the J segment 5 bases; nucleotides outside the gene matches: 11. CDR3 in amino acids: CASSQPGLAVNNHEQYF. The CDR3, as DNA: TGCGCCAGCAGCCAACCGGGACTAGCGGTGAATAACCACGAGCAGTACTTC.

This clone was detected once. The CDR3 nucleotides are TGTGCCAGCAGCTCGGACAGGGAAGGGGAGAACACTGAAGCTTTCTTT. Amino acids: CASSSDREGENTEAFF. The rearrangement links TRBV9 to TRBJ1-1; 8 bases map to TRBD1. The CDR3 extends over 16 amino acids. V lost 4 bases, J lost 1 base, and 9 bases stayed unmatched. CDR1 and CDR2 from the germline V gene are SGDLS and YYNGEE.

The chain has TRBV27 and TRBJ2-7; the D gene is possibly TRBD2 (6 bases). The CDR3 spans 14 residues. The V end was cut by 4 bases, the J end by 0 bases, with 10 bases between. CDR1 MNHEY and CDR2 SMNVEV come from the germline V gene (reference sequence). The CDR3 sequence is CASSYSGSSYEQYF. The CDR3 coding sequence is TGTGCCAGCAGTTATAGCGGAAGCTCCTACGAGCAGTACTTC.

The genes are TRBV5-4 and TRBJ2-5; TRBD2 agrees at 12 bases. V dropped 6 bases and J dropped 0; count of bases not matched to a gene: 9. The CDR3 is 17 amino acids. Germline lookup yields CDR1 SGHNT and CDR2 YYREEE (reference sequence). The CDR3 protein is CASNIIGLAGHQETQYF. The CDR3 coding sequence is TGTGCCAGCAACATAATTGGACTAGCGGGACACCAAGAGACCCAGTACTTC.

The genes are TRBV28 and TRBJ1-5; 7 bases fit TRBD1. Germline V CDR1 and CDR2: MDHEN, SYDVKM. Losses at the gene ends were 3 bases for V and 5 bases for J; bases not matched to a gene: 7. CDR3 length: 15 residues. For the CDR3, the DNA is TGTGCCAGCAGTTTCCGTCGGACAGGAGATCAGCCCCAGCATTTT. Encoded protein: CASSFRRTGDQPQHF. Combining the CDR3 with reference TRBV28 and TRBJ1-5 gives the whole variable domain DVKVTQSSRYLVKRTGEKVFLECVQDMDHENMFWYRQDPGLGLRLIYFSYDVKMKEKGDIPEGYSVSREKKERFSLILESASTNQTSMYLCASSFRRTGDQPQHFGDGTRLSIL.

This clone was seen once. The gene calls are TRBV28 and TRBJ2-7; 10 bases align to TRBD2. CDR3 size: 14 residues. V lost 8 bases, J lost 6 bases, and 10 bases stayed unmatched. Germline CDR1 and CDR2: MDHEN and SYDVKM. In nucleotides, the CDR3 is TGTGCCAGCGCAAGGCTAGCGGGAGTGATCGAGCAGTACTTC. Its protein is CASARLAGVIEQYF.